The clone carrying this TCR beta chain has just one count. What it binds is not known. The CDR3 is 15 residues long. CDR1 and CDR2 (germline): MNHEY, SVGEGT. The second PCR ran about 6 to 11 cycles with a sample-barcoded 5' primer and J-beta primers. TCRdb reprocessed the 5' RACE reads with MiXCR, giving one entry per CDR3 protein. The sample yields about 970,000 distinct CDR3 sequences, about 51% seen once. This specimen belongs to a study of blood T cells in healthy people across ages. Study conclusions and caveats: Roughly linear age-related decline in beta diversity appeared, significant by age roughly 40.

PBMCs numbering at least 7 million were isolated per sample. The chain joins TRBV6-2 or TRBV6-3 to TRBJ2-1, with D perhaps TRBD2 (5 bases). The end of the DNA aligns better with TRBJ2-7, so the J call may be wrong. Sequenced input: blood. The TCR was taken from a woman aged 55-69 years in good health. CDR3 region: CASSRTGSLYNEQYF. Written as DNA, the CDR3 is TGTGCCAGCAGTCGAACGGGGTCCCTTTACAATGAGCAGTACTTC.